The clone carrying this T cell receptor beta chain was counted a single time. TCRdb's copy holds only in-frame clones and misses some; the assay was immunoSEQ multiplex PCR. The data show about 40,000 clones, roughly 83% seen once. This entry comes from a study of STAT5B mutations in CD4+ large granular lymphocyte leukemia. V lost 0 bases, J lost 2 bases, and 0 bases stayed unmatched. CDR1 and CDR2 (germline): SGHDN, FVKESK. CDR3 length equals 15 residues. The chain combines TRBV14 with TRBJ2-1; TRBD1 aligns across 8 bases. Sequenced: CD4+ T cells from blood buffy coats. The TCR sequence derives from a human donor in good health. The CDR3 DNA reads TGTGCCAGCAGCCAAGAACAGGGGGCCTACAATGAGCAGTTCTTC. The encoded protein is CASSQEQGAYNEQFF.